This TCR beta chain originates from a study of blood T cell repertoires in COVID-19. Background on the study: Sites in the United States, Italy and Spain provided acute and convalescent COVID-19 samples. Sources were T cells, B-cell-depleted T cells, or PBMCs; the material itself was cDNA or gDNA.

In the source study's methods: Nucleated cell number was recorded as an estimate derived from reference gene primer amplification. Clones were sequenced by immunoSEQ multiplex PCR, and TCRdb holds only the in-frame ones, with some missing. V, J and clone size are those of that table, while D and trimming were read from the DNA. The sample lists about 75,000 clones, approximately 80% occurring once. The CDR3 sequence is 14 residues long. The V gene lost 6 bases and the J gene lost 2 bases, with 11 bases spanning the gap. The germline gives CDR1 SGHTA, CDR2 FQGNSA. The source of this sequence is a woman in her forties or fifties with acute or convalescent COVID-19. V usage is TRBV7-2 and J usage is TRBJ1-5; D is unresolved. The material sequenced was peripheral blood. In DNA, the CDR3 is TGTGCCAGCAGAAAAGGAGATGGCAATCAGCCCCAGCATTTT. Its protein is CASRKGDGNQPQHF.